This entry describes one T cell receptor (beta chain). The sample is drawn from a study of cytomegalovirus exposure and HLA in healthy donors. The CDR3 has 18 amino acids. The junction had 13 bases not matched to a gene; V was cut back by 0 bases and J by 4 bases. CDR1 and CDR2 from the germline V gene are SGDLS and YYNGEE. Generated by immunoSEQ multiplex PCR, the TCRdb table keeps only in-frame clones and is missing some. The data hold 160,000 or so clones, with approximately 89% observed a single time. The chain is built from TRBV9 and TRBJ2-3; 8 bases align to TRBD2. Sequenced input: PBMCs. This sequence was found in a man aged 18 to 30 in good health and CMV-seropositive. In nucleotides, the CDR3 is TGTGCCAGCAGCGTAGGTCCCGGGAGGGGGATGTTGTCAGATACGCAGTATTTT. This translates into CASSVGPGRGMLSDTQYF.